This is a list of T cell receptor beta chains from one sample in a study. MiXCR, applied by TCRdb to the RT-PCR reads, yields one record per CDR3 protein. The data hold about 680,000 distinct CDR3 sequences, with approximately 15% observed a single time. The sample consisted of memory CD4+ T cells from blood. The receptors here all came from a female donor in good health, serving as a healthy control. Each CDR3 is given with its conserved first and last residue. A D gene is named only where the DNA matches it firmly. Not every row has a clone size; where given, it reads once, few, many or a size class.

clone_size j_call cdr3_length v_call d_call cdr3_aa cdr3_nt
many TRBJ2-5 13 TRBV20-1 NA CSAGLGGRETQYF TGCAGTGCTGGACTGGGGGGAAGGGAGACCCAGTACTTC
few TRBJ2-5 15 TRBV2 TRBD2 CASTGTSGGRETQYF TGTGCCAGCACCGGGACTAGCGGGGGGAGAGAGACCCAGTACTTC
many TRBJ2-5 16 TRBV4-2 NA CASSQDSPTTAETQYF TGTGCCAGCAGCCAAGATAGCCCGACTACGGCAGAGACCCAGTACTTC
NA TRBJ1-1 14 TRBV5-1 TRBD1 CASSGSGGRTEAFF TGCGCCAGCAGCGGATCAGGGGGCAGGACTGAAGCTTTCTTT
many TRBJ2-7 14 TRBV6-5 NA CASGKRYREYEQYF TGTGCCAGCGGCAAAAGGTACAGGGAATACGAGCAGTACTTC
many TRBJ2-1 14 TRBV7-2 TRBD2 CASSPLAGGDEQFF TGTGCCAGCAGCCCACTAGCGGGGGGGGATGAGCAGTTCTTC
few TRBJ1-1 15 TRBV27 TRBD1 CASSPPTGVVAEAFF TGTGCCAGCAGCCCACCCACAGGGGTCGTCGCTGAAGCTTTCTTT
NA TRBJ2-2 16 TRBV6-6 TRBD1 CASSYPGGWGTGELFF TGTGCCAGCAGTTATCCAGGGGGCTGGGGAACCGGGGAGCTGTTTTTT
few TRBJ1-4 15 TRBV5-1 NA CASSATPLGDEKLFF TGCGCCAGCAGCGCGACCCCCCTTGGGGATGAAAAACTGTTTTTT
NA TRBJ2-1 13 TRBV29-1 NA CSVGTSSQNEQFF TGCAGCGTAGGGACCAGCTCCCAAAATGAGCAGTTCTTC
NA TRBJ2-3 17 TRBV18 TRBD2 CASSPRPSGTSTDTQYF TGTGCCAGCTCACCACGGCCTAGCGGGACAAGCACAGATACGCAGTATTTT
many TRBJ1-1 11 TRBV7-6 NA CASSSSTEAFF TGTGCCAGCAGCTCGAGCACTGAAGCTTTCTTT
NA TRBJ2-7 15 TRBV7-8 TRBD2 CASSESASGSYEQYF TGTGCCAGCAGCGAGTCGGCTAGCGGGTCCTACGAGCAGTACTTC
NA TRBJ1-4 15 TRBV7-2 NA CASSPRTTSNEKLFF TGTGCCAGCAGCCCCAGGACCACCTCTAATGAAAAACTGTTTTTT
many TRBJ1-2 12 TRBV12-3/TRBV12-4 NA CASSLTPYGYTF TGTGCCAGCAGTTTAACCCCCTATGGCTACACCTTC
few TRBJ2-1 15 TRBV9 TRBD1 CASSTRTGGHNEQFF TGTGCCAGCAGCACACGGACAGGGGGCCACAATGAGCAGTTCTTC
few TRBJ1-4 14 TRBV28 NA CASSRSAENEKLFF TGTGCCAGCAGTCGAAGTGCAGAAAATGAAAAACTGTTTTTT
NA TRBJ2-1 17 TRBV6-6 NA CASRRLDSTFSYNEQFF TGTGCCAGCCGCCGACTAGATTCTACCTTCTCCTACAATGAGCAGTTCTTC
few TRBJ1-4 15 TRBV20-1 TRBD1 CSATTGGWTNEKLFF TGCAGTGCAACTACAGGGGGCTGGACTAATGAAAAACTGTTTTTT
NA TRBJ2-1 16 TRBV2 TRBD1 CASMGMTGTIYNEQFF TGTGCCAGCATGGGGATGACAGGGACAATTTACAATGAGCAGTTCTTC
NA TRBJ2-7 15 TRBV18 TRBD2 CASSPVSSGVNEQYF TGTGCCAGCTCACCCGTCTCCAGCGGGGTTAACGAGCAGTACTTC
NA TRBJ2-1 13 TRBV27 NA CASSSLGVNEQFF TGTGCCAGCAGTTCACTGGGGGTCAATGAGCAGTTCTTC
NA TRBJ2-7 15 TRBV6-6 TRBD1 CASSYSGQGHSEQYF TGTGCCAGCAGTTACTCGGGACAGGGCCACTCCGAGCAGTACTTC
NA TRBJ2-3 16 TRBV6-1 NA CASSEWRRDGTDTQYF TGTGCCAGCAGTGAATGGAGACGGGATGGCACAGATACGCAGTATTTT
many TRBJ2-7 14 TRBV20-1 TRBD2 CSASQTSGKVEQYF TGCAGTGCTAGCCAGACTAGCGGGAAGGTCGAGCAGTACTTC
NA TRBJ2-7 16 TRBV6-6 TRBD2 CASSYRTSGSSYEQYF TGTGCCAGCAGTTACCGGACTAGCGGGAGCTCCTACGAGCAGTACTTC
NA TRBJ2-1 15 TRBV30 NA CAWTRRASSYNEQFF TGTGCCTGGACTCGACGGGCTAGCTCCTACAATGAGCAGTTCTTC
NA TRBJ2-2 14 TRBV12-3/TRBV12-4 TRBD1 CASRGDRNTGELFF TGTGCCAGCAGGGGGGACAGGAACACCGGGGAGCTGTTTTTT
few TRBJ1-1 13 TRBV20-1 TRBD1 CSARATGQAEAFF TGCAGTGCTAGGGCGACCGGACAGGCTGAAGCTTTCTTT
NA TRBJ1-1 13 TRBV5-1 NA CASMVYSGTEAFF TGCGCCAGCATGGTCTACTCCGGCACTGAAGCTTTCTTT
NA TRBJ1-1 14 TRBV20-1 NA CSAPWQGGGTEAFF TGCAGTGCCCCTTGGCAGGGAGGAGGAACTGAAGCTTTCTTT
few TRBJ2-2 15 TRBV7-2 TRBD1 CASSIRQGAGGELFF TGTGCCAGCAGCATCCGACAGGGGGCCGGCGGGGAGCTGTTTTTT
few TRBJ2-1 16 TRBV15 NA CATSRGAPTESNEQFF TGTGCCACCAGCAGGGGAGCACCGACTGAGAGCAATGAGCAGTTCTTC
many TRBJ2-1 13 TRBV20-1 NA CSARRDRKSEQFF TGCAGTGCTAGACGGGATAGAAAGTCTGAGCAGTTCTTC
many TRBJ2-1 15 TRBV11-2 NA CASSLVVRSYNEQFF TGTGCCAGCAGCTTAGTGGTGCGCTCCTACAATGAGCAGTTCTTC
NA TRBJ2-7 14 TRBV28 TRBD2 CASSREGPTLEQYF TGTGCCAGCAGCCGGGAGGGGCCAACCCTCGAGCAGTACTTC
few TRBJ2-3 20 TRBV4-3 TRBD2 CASSQEVLAGGQRVADTQYF TGCGCCAGCAGCCAAGAGGTTCTAGCGGGAGGCCAAAGGGTAGCAGATACGCAGTATTTT
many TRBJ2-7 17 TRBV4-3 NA CASSQDYRELFPYEQYF TGCGCCAGCAGCCAAGACTACCGGGAACTCTTCCCCTACGAGCAGTACTTC
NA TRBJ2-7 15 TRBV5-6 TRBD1 CASSPLGDRSYEQYF TGTGCCAGCAGCCCCTTGGGGGACAGGTCCTACGAGCAGTACTTC
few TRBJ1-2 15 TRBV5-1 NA CASSLGVQGWYGYTF TGCGCCAGCAGCCTGGGGGTACAGGGATGGTATGGCTACACCTTC
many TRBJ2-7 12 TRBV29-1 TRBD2 CSVDWGGYEQYF TGCAGCGTTGATTGGGGGGGATACGAGCAGTACTTC
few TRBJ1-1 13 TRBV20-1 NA CSAGEDKYTEAFF TGCAGTGCTGGGGAAGACAAGTACACTGAAGCTTTCTTT
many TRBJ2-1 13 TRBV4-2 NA CASSQQGGNEQFF TGTGCCAGCAGCCAGCAGGGGGGAAATGAGCAGTTCTTC
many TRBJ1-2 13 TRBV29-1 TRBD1 CSVSFRQGDGYTF TGCAGCGTTTCTTTCCGACAGGGGGATGGCTACACCTTC
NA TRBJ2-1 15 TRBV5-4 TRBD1 CASSSDGTGYNEQFF TGTGCCAGCAGCTCCGACGGGACAGGGTACAATGAGCAGTTCTTC
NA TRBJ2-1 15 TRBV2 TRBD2 CASSAIRAGVDEQFF TGTGCCAGCAGCGCCATCCGAGCGGGAGTGGATGAGCAGTTCTTC
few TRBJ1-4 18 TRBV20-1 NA CSARVEFRTHTTNEKLFF TGCAGTGCTAGAGTTGAATTCAGGACCCACACAACTAATGAAAAACTGTTTTTT
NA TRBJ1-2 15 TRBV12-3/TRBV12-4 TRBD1 CASSLSAGQNYGYTF TGTGCCAGCAGTTTATCGGCGGGACAGAACTATGGCTACACCTTC
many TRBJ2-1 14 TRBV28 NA CASSPSTRRNEQFF TGTGCCAGCAGTCCCTCAACAAGACGGAATGAGCAGTTCTTC
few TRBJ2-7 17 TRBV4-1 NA CASSQGRGGHLSYEQYF TGCGCCAGCAGCCAAGGACGCGGAGGACACCTCTCCTACGAGCAGTACTTC
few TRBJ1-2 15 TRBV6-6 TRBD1 CASSYQQGGHYGYTF TGTGCCAGCAGTTACCAACAGGGGGGACACTATGGCTACACCTTC
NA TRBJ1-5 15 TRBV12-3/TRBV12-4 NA CASRLGHIGNQPQHF TGTGCCAGCAGACTGGGACACATAGGCAATCAGCCCCAGCATTTT
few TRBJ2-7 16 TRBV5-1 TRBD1 CASSLGQGLGDYEQYF TGCGCCAGCAGCTTGGGACAGGGCCTCGGAGACTACGAGCAGTACTTC